This T cell receptor (beta chain) was captured in a study of cytomegalovirus exposure and HLA in healthy donors. Study observations and caveats: The study flagged 150 to 200 TCR beta chains as cytomegalovirus-associated. TCR beta sequences numbering under 20,000 were associated with HLA alleles at 0.05 false discovery rate in a later analysis.

The germline CDR1 and CDR2 sequences are SQVTM and ANQGSEA. The V gene end was trimmed by 7 bases and the J gene end by 4 bases; junction bases not matched to a gene: 7. The CDR3 covers 15 residues. Concerning this clone: Its matching antigen is unknown.

The PCR contained 60 Vbeta and 13 Jbeta primers. Sequencing was performed with immunoSEQ multiplex PCR; in TCRdb, only in-frame clones are kept and a portion is missing. Among roughly 110,000 clones listed, roughly 74% were seen once. The rearrangement uses TRBV29-1 and TRBJ2-5; TRBD2 matches at 15 bases. This TCR came from a man aged 40-50 years in good health and CMV-seronegative. Sequences were obtained from PBMCs. CDR3 sequence reads: CSAEGLAGGPETQYF. Here the CDR3 DNA reads TGCAGCGCCGAGGGACTAGCGGGGGGCCCAGAGACCCAGTACTTC.